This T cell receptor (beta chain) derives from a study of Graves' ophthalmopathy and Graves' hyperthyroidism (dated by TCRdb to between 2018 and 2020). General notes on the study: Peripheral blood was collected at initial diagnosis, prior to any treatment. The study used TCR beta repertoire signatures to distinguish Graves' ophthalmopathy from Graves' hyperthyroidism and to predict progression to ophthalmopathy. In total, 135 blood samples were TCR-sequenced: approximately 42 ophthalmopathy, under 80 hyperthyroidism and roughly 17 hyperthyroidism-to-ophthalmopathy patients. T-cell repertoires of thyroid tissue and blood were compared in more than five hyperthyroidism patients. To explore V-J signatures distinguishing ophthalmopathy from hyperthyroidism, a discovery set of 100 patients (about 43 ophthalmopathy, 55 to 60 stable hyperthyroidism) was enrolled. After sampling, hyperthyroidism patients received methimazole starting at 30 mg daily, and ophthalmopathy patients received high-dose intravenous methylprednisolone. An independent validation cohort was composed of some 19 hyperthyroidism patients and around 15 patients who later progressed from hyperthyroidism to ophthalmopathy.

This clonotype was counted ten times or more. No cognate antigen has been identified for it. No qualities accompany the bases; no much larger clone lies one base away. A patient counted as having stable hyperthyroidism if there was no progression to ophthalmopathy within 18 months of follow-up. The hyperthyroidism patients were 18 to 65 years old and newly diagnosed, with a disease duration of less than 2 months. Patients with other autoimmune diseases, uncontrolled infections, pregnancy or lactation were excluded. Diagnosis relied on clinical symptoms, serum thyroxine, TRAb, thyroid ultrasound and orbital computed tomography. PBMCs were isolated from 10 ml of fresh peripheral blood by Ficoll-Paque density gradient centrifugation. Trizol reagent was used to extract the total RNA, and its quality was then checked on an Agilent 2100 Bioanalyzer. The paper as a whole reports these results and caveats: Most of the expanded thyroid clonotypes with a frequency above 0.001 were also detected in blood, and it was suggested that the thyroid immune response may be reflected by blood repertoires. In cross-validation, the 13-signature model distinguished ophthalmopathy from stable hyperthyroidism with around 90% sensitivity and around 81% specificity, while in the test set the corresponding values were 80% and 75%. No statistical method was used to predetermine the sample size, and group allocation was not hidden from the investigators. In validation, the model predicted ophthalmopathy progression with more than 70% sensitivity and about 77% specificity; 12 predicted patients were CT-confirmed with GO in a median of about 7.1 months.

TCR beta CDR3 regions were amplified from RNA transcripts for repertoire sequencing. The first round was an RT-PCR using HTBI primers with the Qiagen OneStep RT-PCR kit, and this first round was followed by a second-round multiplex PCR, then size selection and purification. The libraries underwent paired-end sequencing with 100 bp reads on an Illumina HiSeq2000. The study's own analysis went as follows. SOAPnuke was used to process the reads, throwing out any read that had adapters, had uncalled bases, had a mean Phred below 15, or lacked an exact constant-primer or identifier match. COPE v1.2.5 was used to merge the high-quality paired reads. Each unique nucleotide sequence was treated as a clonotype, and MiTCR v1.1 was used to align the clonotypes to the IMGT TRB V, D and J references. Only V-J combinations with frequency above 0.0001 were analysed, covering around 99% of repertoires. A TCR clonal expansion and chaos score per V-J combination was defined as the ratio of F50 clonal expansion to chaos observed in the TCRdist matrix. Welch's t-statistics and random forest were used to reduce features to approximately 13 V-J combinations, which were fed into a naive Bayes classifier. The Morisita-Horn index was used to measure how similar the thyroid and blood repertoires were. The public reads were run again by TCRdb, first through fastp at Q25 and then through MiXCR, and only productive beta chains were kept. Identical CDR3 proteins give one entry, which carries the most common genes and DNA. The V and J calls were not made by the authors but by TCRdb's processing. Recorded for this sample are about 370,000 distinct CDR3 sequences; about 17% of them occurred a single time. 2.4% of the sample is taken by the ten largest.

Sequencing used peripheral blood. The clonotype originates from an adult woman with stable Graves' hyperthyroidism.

The CDR3 is CASSLRRLAGVETQYF. The DNA reads TGTGCCAGCAGCTTACGGCGGCTAGCGGGAGTGGAGACCCAGTACTTC. The sequence joins TRBV7-2 to TRBJ2-5, with TRBD2 matching 10 junction bases. V is trimmed back by 2 bases and J by 5 bases, and the junction contains 8 bases that no gene match accounts for. CDR3 length: 16 amino acids, cysteine to phenylalanine. The read is trimmed to its CDR3 DNA, 48 bases read in frame from base 1. CDR1 and CDR2 are drawn from the germline V gene: SGHTA, FQGNSA. Joined to the reference TRBV7-2 and TRBJ2-5 proteins, this CDR3 gives the full variable domain: GAGVSQSPSNKVTEKGKDVELRCDPISGHTALYWYRQSLGQGLEFLIYFQGNSAPDKSGLPSDRFSAERTGGSVSTLTIQRTQQEDSAVYLCASSLRRLAGVETQYFGPGTRLLVL.